This passage covers 26 T cell receptor beta chains from one sample sequenced in a study of blood T cell repertoires in COVID-19. Sequencing was performed with immunoSEQ multiplex PCR; in TCRdb, only in-frame clones are kept and a portion is missing. The sample has over 300,000 clones, about 89% seen once. The sequencing input was PBMCs or T cells enriched from blood (not recorded which). These receptors all stem from a middle-aged woman who had recovered from COVID-19.

This sequence joins TRBV19 and TRBJ2-3, with D possibly TRBD1 on 5 matching bases. Trimming took off 5 bases at V and 7 bases at J, with 13 bases between the two ends. Germline values: CDR1 LNHDA, CDR2 SQIVND (reference sequence). The CDR3 is made up of 13 amino acids. CDR3 DNA sequence: TGTGCCAGTAGTGTCAGGGCCGTAAATACGCAGTATTTT. Amino acid sequence: CASSVRAVNTQYF.

V gene TRBV10-3 combines with J gene TRBJ2-3; TRBD2 aligns across 7 bases. The junction had 3 bases not matched to a gene; V was cut back by 6 bases and J by 3 bases. CDR1 is ENHRY and CDR2 is SYGVKD in the germline V gene. The CDR3 runs to 13 residues. The CDR3 sequence: CAIRGGTTDTQYF. CDR3 nucleotide sequence: TGTGCCATCAGGGGGGGGACGACAGATACGCAGTATTTT.

The chain employs TRBV7-2 and TRBJ1-1, with unresolved D. Germline lookup yields CDR1 SGHTA and CDR2 FQGNSA. V was shortened by 2 bases and J by 4 bases, with 8 bases between the two germline ends. The CDR3 runs 13 residues. In DNA, the CDR3 is TGTGCCAGCAGCTTACACTGGGCCACTGAAGCTTTCTTT. Its protein is CASSLHWATEAFF.

The genes are TRBV6-4 and TRBJ1-5; D is undetermined. V was cut by 3 bases and J by 4 bases, with 7 bases left in between. The CDR3 runs 13 residues. Germline-derived CDR1 and CDR2 are MRHNA and SNTAGT. The CDR3 DNA is TGTGCCAGCAGTGAGGAGGAGAATCAGCCCCAGCATTTT. Translated: CASSEEENQPQHF.

The CDR3 reads CASSYGAASGLYEQYF. The CDR3 DNA reads as TGTGCCAGCAGTTACGGGGCTGCTAGCGGACTCTACGAGCAGTACTTC. The rearrangement links TRBV6-5 to TRBJ2-7; 7 bases agree with TRBD2. Trimming took 2 bases from V and 3 from J; bases not matched to a gene: 10. Per the germline V gene, CDR1 is MNHEY and CDR2 is SVGAGI. This CDR3 spans 16 amino acids.

The chain uses TRBV5-4 and TRBJ1-1, with TRBD1 identical over 8 bases. The length of the CDR3 is 17 residues. Germline values: CDR1 SGHNT, CDR2 YYREEE (reference sequence). V shed 3 bases and J 4 bases; nucleotides not matched to a gene: 14. The CDR3 reads CASSSGQGGRGGTEAFF. The CDR3 nucleotides are TGTGCCAGCAGCTCCGGACAGGGCGGGCGAGGGGGCACTGAAGCTTTCTTT.

The rearrangement uses TRBV7-2 and TRBJ1-2; possibly TRBD1 for D (5 bases). There are 15 residues in the CDR3. V lost 1 base to trimming and J lost 0 bases, with 9 bases between them. Germline V CDR1 and CDR2: SGHTA, FQGNSA. CDR3 region: CASSLVGASNYGYTF. CDR3 DNA: TGTGCCAGCAGCTTAGTTGGGGCCTCTAACTATGGCTACACCTTC.

The rearrangement links TRBV19 to TRBJ1-2; TRBD1 matches at 12 bases. The CDR3 has 16 amino acids. V was pared by 5 bases and J by 5 bases, with 9 bases of the junction left unmatched. Per germline, CDR1 LNHDA and CDR2 SQIVND (reference sequence). This chain's CDR3 is CASSPRDRGLGYGYTF. The CDR3 DNA is TGTGCCAGTAGTCCTCGGGACAGGGGGCTGGGGTATGGCTACACCTTC.

V usage is TRBV6-2 or TRBV6-3 and J usage is TRBJ1-5; 8 bases are shared with TRBD1. Germline V gene sequence: CDR1 MNHEY, CDR2 SVGEGT. V dropped 5 bases and J dropped 5; count of bases not matched to a gene: 5. The CDR3 spans 14 residues. Here the CDR3 reads CASSRTGLDQPQHF. CDR3 bases: TGTGCCAGCAGTCGGACAGGGTTGGATCAGCCCCAGCATTTT.

The V and J genes are TRBV11-3 and TRBJ2-3, with D possibly matching TRBD1 (5 bases). This CDR3 is 15 amino acids long. Germline V CDR1 and CDR2: SGHNT, YENEEA. V was pared by 5 bases and J by 3 bases, with 15 bases between. The CDR3 DNA reads as TGTGCCAGCAGCCAGGGAACTTTGGGAACAGATACGCAGTATTTT. This codes for CASSQGTLGTDTQYF.

The genes are TRBV4-3 and TRBJ1-2; D gene ambiguous. Germline assignment: CDR1 LGHNA and CDR2 YSLEER. Trimming cost V 0 bases and J 5 bases, with 13 bases left between them. The CDR3 has 15 residues. The CDR3, as DNA: TGCGCCAGCAGCCAAGAAGTCTCAGGTATATATGGCTACACCTTC. This sequence encodes CASSQEVSGIYGYTF.

The J gene is TRBJ2-2, the V gene TRBV19, with D hard to call. The CDR3 consists of 12 residues. In germline, CDR1 is LNHDA, CDR2 SQIVND (reference sequence). Deletions cut 5 bases from V and 8 bases from J, with 9 bases between. CDR3 DNA sequence: TGTGCCAGTAGTTCGGTCCCTGGGGAGCTGTTTTTT. Translating gives CASSSVPGELFF.

The gene calls are TRBV30 and TRBJ1-4; 8 positions match TRBD1. Germline V lookup: CDR1 GTSNPN, CDR2 SVGIG (reference sequence). CDR3 length equals 18 residues. V lost 1 base to trimming and J lost 7 bases; unmatched junction nucleotides: 17. The CDR3 bases are TGTGCCTGGAGTGACCTCTATTCAGGGGGCGAAGGTGGTGAAAAACTGTTTTTT. This gives the protein CAWSDLYSGGEGGEKLFF.

The chain couples TRBV23-1 to TRBJ2-7; TRBD2 is a possible D gene (6 bases). TRBV23-1 belongs to the ORF category, with a function that is uncertain. Trimming left V 3 bases short and J 0 bases short, with 21 bases between. This CDR3 has 18 amino acids. The CDR3 DNA sequence: TGCGCCAGCAGTCATGCGGGAACAGATTCCTCTATCTCCTACGAGCAGTACTTC. As protein: CASSHAGTDSSISYEQYF.

CDR3 in DNA: TGTGCCACCAGTGAGGGGACAGTTAGCAATCAGCCCCAGCATTTT. Amino acid sequence: CATSEGTVSNQPQHF. The gene calls are TRBV24-1 and TRBJ1-5, with 7 positions matching TRBD1. CDR1 and CDR2 (germline): KGHDR, SFDVKD. The CDR3 consists of 15 residues. The V segment lost 4 bases and the J segment 0 bases; nucleotides outside the gene matches: 2.

J is TRBJ2-7 and V is TRBV4-3, with D uncertain. Trimming took 0 bases from V and 6 from J, leaving 12 bases between them. This CDR3 has 14 residues. The germline V gene encodes CDR1 LGHNA and CDR2 YSLEER. The CDR3 region has the DNA TGCGCCAGCAGCCAAGACTCCAGCGTAGGCGAGCAGTACTTC. Translation: CASSQDSSVGEQYF.

The CDR3 nucleotides read TGTGCCAGCAGCCTTCGACAGGGGTGGAACTATGGCTACACCTTC. The encoded protein is CASSLRQGWNYGYTF. The chain links TRBV14 to TRBJ1-2, with 8 bases lining up with TRBD1. The V gene's germline CDR1 is SGHDN and CDR2 FVKESK. J was trimmed by 2 bases and V by 4 bases; bases with no gene match: 6. The CDR3 loop spans 15 amino acids.

This clone has just one count. The rearrangement uses TRBV28 and TRBJ2-7, with TRBD2 matching 12 bases. The CDR3 is made up of 16 amino acids. From germline, CDR1 is MDHEN and CDR2 SYDVKM. After removal of 1 base from V and 7 bases from J, the junction contained 8 bases not matched to a gene. The CDR3 DNA is TGTGCCAGCAGTTTATTGCTAGCGGGGGGGCCCAGGGAGCAGTACTTC. Its protein product is CASSLLLAGGPREQYF.

V gene TRBV11-3 combines with J gene TRBJ1-2; D gene unclear. Between the trimmed V and J ends, which lost 8 bases and 4 bases, there was a span of 11 bases. Germline CDR1 reads SGHNT; CDR2 reads YENEEA. There are 12 residues in the CDR3. The CDR3 here is CASHGEGYGYTF. The DNA of the CDR3 is TGTGCCAGCCACGGGGAAGGCTATGGCTACACCTTC.

This clone was recorded once. The chain is built from TRBV29-1 and TRBJ2-7; D call uncertain. CDR3 length: 14 residues. Per the germline V gene, CDR1 is SQVTM and CDR2 is ANQGSEA. V was cut by 4 bases and J by 1 base, with 14 bases left in between. The CDR3 coding sequence is TGCAGCGTTGTGGGCCAGTCCACATCCTACGAGCAGTACTTC. Its protein is CSVVGQSTSYEQYF.

The rearrangement joins TRBV7-3 to TRBJ2-5; weak D call: TRBD2 (6 bases). This CDR3 has 13 amino acids. Germline V lookup: CDR1 SGHTA, CDR2 FQGTGA. Trimming pared 3 bases from V and 1 base from J, leaving 6 bases between. In DNA form, the CDR3 reads TGTGCCAGCAGCTTGGGGGGCCAAGAGACCCAGTACTTC. Protein: CASSLGGQETQYF. The full variable domain, its missing parts supplied by reference TRBV7-3 and TRBJ2-5, is GAGVSQTPSNKVTEKGKYVELRCDPISGHTALYWYRQSLGQGPEFLIYFQGTGAADDSGLPNDRFFAVRPEGSVSTLKIQRTERGDSAVYLCASSLGGQETQYFGPGTRLLVL.

This clone has only a few counts. V is TRBV7-9 and J is TRBJ2-1, with 8 positions matching TRBD2. The CDR3 length is 16 residues. Germline assignment: CDR1 SEHNR and CDR2 FQNEAQ (reference sequence). J lost 6 bases, V lost 2 bases, and 9 bases had no gene match. The chain's CDR3 is CASSLRAGAGVNEQFF. The CDR3 region has the DNA TGTGCCAGCAGCTTAAGAGCGGGGGCTGGGGTCAATGAGCAGTTCTTC.

This rearrangement joins TRBV9 to TRBJ1-4, with 7 bases identical to TRBD1. The germline V gene encodes CDR1 SGDLS and CDR2 YYNGEE. There are 16 residues in the CDR3. Trimming removed 3 bases from V and 1 base from J; junction bases left unmatched: 6. CDR3 amino acids: CASSDGQAGTNEKLFF. The CDR3, as DNA: TGTGCCAGCAGCGACGGACAGGCGGGAACTAATGAAAAACTGTTTTTT.

This chain links TRBV11-3 with TRBJ2-3; 10 nucleotides align to TRBD1. The CDR3 extends over 14 amino acids. The V gene end was trimmed by 5 bases and the J gene end by 8 bases; junction bases not matched to a gene: 7. CDR1 is SGHNT, CDR2 YENEEA, per germline. CDR3 sequence (DNA): TGTGCCAGCAGCCCGGGGACAGGGGAGCGTACGCAGTATTTT. Protein sequence: CASSPGTGERTQYF.

V is TRBV27 and J is TRBJ1-5, with 12 bases that match TRBD1. The CDR3 totals 15 residues. Germline CDR1 reads MNHEY; CDR2 reads SMNVEV (reference sequence). V lost 6 bases, J lost 6 bases, and 6 bases stayed unmatched. The CDR3 spells CASSTGTGGVQPQHF. CDR3 nucleotides: TGTGCCAGCAGCACCGGGACAGGGGGCGTTCAGCCCCAGCATTTT.

The chain couples TRBV29-1 to TRBJ1-1, with TRBD1 matching 7 bases. This CDR3 has 14 residues. Trimming cost V 1 base and J 7 bases; bases outside gene matches: 9. Germline loops: CDR1 SQVTM, CDR2 ANQGSEA. CDR3 coding DNA: TGCAGCGTTGAAGTAGACAGGGTGGTTAGTGAAGCTTTCTTT. Residues: CSVEVDRVVSEAFF.